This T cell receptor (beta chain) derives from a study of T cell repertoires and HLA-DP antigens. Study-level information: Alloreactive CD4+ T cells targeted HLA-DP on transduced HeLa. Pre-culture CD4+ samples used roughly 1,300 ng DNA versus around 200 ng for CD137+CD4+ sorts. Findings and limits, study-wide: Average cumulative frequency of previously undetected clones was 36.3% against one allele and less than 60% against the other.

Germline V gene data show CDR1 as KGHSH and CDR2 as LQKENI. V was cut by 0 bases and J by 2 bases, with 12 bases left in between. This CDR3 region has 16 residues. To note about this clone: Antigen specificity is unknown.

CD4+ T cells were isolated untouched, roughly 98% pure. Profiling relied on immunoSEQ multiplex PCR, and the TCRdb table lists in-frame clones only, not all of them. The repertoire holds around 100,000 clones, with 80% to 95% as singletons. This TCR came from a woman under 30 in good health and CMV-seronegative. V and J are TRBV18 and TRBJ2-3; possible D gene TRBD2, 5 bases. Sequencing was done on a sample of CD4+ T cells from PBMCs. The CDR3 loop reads CASSPPGGLATDTQYF. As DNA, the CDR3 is TGTGCCAGCTCACCACCGGGCGGACTGGCCACAGATACGCAGTATTTT.